This T cell receptor (beta chain) was identified during a study of blood T cell repertoires in COVID-19. Profiling relied on immunoSEQ multiplex PCR, and the TCRdb table lists in-frame clones only, not all of them. The data show 200,000 to 250,000 clones, 60% to 85% seen once. Germline V gene data show CDR1 as KGHSH and CDR2 as LQKENI. V shed 2 bases and J shed 7 bases, with 8 bases lying between them. The CDR3 is made up of 13 amino acids. The sample taken for sequencing was peripheral blood. The TCR was taken from a woman in her seventies with acute or convalescent COVID-19. The chain couples TRBV18 to TRBJ1-4; D is unclear. CDR3 DNA sequence: TGTGCCAGCTCACCAGCGATTGGTGAAAAACTGTTTTTT. Its protein is CASSPAIGEKLFF.